The entry that follows covers one T cell receptor (beta chain) sequence. What it binds is unknown. In each case, RNA was isolated and then reverse transcribed into cDNA as the sequencing template. The protocol was immunoSEQ multiplex PCR, while the TCRdb copy is restricted to in-frame clones and leaves out a portion. Among more than 100,000 clones listed, 50% to 55% were seen once. V was cut by 4 bases and J by 6 bases, with 10 bases left in between. This CDR3 has 12 amino acids. In germline, CDR1 is MGHDK, CDR2 SYGVNS. The record originates from a study of CD8+ T cells in alopecia areata. Broader study findings: Higher clonality was seen in lesional scalp than in normal scalp, especially in alopecia totalis/universalis. Sequences from scalp samples also cover resident alphabeta T cells of normal skin. Treatment with tofacitinib significantly lowered scalp clonality and reduced expanded CD8+ clones among the top 100. While tofacitinib was given, many expanded lesional clones persisted in scalp and blood.

Treatment described: oral pan-JAK inhibitor, 5-10 mg twice daily. This receptor was obtained from a human donor with alopecia areata. V is TRBV25-1 and J is TRBJ2-7; no definite D call. The sample here was CD4+ T cells sorted from blood, taken at week 4, from a patient treated with tofacitinib. The CDR3 sequence: CASSGTVSEQYF. In DNA form, the CDR3 reads TGTGCCAGCAGTGGCACAGTGAGCGAGCAGTACTTC.